The 10 T cell receptor beta chains reported below all come from one sample, sequenced in a study of cytomegalovirus exposure and HLA in healthy donors. This PCR relied on a set of 60 Vbeta primers and 13 Jbeta primers. Profiled with immunoSEQ multiplex PCR; TCRdb holds only in-frame clones, not every one. Here the sample spans some 98,000 clones, about 80% being singletons. Specimen: PBMCs. The receptors come from a man aged 18 to 30 in good health and CMV-seropositive.

The chain joins TRBV4-1 to TRBJ1-2; D remains ambiguous. V was shortened by 4 bases and J by 10 bases, with 13 bases between the two germline ends. Germline assignment: CDR1 MGHRA and CDR2 YSYEKL. This CDR3 is 12 amino acids long. The DNA of the CDR3 is TGCGCCAGCAGCCGTCGTGAGGGTGACTACACCTTC. Its translation is CASSRREGDYTF.

This chain connects TRBV29-1 to TRBJ2-7; 12 bases match TRBD1. Trimming at V came to 6 bases and at J to 4 bases, leaving 10 bases not matched to a gene. The CDR3 extends over 15 amino acids. Germline assignment: CDR1 SQVTM and CDR2 ANQGSEA. CDR3 sequence (DNA): TGCAGCGTGAGCACACCGGGACAGGGGGCATACGAGCAGTACTTC. This encodes CSVSTPGQGAYEQYF.

V and J are TRBV10-2 and TRBJ1-6; 8 bases map to TRBD1. The CDR3 totals 18 residues. With 9 bases clipped from V and 11 bases from J, the junction kept 24 bases outside the gene matches. Germline V gene sequence: CDR1 WSHSY, CDR2 SAAADI. CDR3 DNA: TGCGCCAGGCCCGATCTCGGGGACAGGAGGGGCCTGGGGGCACCCCTCCACTTT. Translated, it gives CARPDLGDRRGLGAPLHF.

The chain is built from TRBV27 and TRBJ2-7; D is possibly TRBD1 (6 bases). The V end was cut by 0 bases, the J end by 2 bases, with 8 bases between. The germline CDR1 and CDR2 sequences are MNHEY and SMNVEV (reference sequence). The CDR3 has 14 amino acids. This chain's CDR3 is CASSLSGGTYEQYF. In DNA form, the CDR3 reads TGTGCCAGCAGTTTATCAGGGGGAACCTACGAGCAGTACTTC.

This chain links TRBV6-4 with TRBJ2-7; TRBD2 agrees at 8 bases. The CDR3 spans 14 residues. Trimming at V came to 5 bases and at J to 2 bases, leaving 5 bases not matched to a gene. The germline gives CDR1 MRHNA, CDR2 SNTAGT. This CDR3 is CASSQLADPYEQYF. CDR3 bases: TGTGCCAGCAGTCAACTAGCGGACCCCTACGAGCAGTACTTC.

This clone was observed a few times. CDR3 loop: CASRYRGQDTEAFF. CDR3 DNA: TGTGCCAGCAGATACAGGGGGCAGGACACTGAAGCTTTCTTT. This rearrangement joins TRBV27 to TRBJ1-1; 9 bases match TRBD1. J was trimmed by 3 bases and V by 6 bases; bases with no gene match: 5. The length of the CDR3 is 14 residues. Looked up from germline, CDR1 is MNHEY and CDR2 is SMNVEV (reference sequence).

The chain uses TRBV9 and TRBJ1-4; 9 bases are a match to TRBD1. Germline-derived CDR1 and CDR2 are SGDLS and YYNGEE. The length of the CDR3 is 16 residues. The trim removed 0 bases at V and 7 bases at J, leaving 7 bases unmatched. The CDR3 is CASSVGPGQGSEKLFF. The CDR3 nucleotides read TGTGCCAGCAGCGTAGGACCCGGACAGGGGTCTGAAAAACTGTTTTTT.

V gene TRBV19 combines with J gene TRBJ2-1, with a tentative D call TRBD1 (6 bases). Trimming cost V 6 bases and J 7 bases, with 13 bases left between them. The CDR3 is 13 residues long. The germline gives CDR1 LNHDA, CDR2 SQIVND (reference sequence). The CDR3: CASSLQGVNEQFF. The DNA of the CDR3 is TGTGCCAGTAGCCTACAGGGAGTGAATGAGCAGTTCTTC.

The chain recombines TRBV2 with TRBJ1-3; D gene unclear. This CDR3 contains 15 residues. Trimming removed 6 bases at V and 0 bases at J, with 12 bases between. Germline V CDR1 and CDR2: SNHLY, FYNNEI. This CDR3 reads CASSSRGFSGNTIYF. The CDR3 DNA sequence: TGTGCCAGCAGCTCCCGAGGTTTCTCTGGAAACACCATATATTTT.

This clone appeared a single time. The chain combines TRBV2 with TRBJ1-5, with D perhaps TRBD1 (5 bases). The CDR3 has 14 amino acids. V was shortened by 7 bases and J by 1 base, with 11 bases between the two germline ends. Per the germline V gene, CDR1 is SNHLY and CDR2 is FYNNEI. The CDR3 spells CASTGGLSNQPQHF. Written as DNA, the CDR3 is TGTGCCAGCACCGGGGGTTTGAGCAATCAGCCCCAGCATTTT.